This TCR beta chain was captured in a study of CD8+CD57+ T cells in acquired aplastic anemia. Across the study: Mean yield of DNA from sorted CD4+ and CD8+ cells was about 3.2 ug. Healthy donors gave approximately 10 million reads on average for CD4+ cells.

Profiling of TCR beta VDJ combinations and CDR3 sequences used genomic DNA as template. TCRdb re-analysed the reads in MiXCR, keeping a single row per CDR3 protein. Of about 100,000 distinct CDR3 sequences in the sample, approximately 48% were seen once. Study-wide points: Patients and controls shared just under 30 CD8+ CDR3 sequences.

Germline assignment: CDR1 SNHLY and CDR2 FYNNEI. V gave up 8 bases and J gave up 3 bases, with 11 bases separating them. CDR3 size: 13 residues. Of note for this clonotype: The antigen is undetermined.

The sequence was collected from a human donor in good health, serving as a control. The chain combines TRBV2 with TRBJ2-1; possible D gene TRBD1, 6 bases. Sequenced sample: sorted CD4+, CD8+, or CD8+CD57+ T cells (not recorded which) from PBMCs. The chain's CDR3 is CASQPDSYNEQFF. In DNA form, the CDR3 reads TGTGCCAGCCAGCCGGACAGCTACAATGAGCAGTTCTTC.